Below, 3 T cell receptor beta chains from the same sample are listed, as sequenced in a study of beta chain features in type 1 diabetes. The whole isolated RNA underwent reverse transcription, so sequencing captured expressed TCRB transcripts. Data came from immunoSEQ multiplex PCR; TCRdb stores just in-frame clones and leaves some out. Found here are some 270,000 clones, around 7.3% of them singletons; the top ten hold under 1.3%. The material sequenced was central memory CD4+ T cells from blood. The receptors here all came from a young woman in good health.

This chain links TRBV28 with TRBJ2-1, with D possibly being TRBD2 (6 bases). The CDR3 is 13 amino acids. The germline V gene encodes CDR1 MDHEN and CDR2 SYDVKM. Between the trimmed V and J ends, which lost 7 bases and 9 bases, there was a span of 16 bases. CDR3 sequence: CASISRAGGEQFF. CDR3 coding DNA: TGTGCCAGCATTTCCAGGGCCGGGGGTGAGCAGTTCTTC.

Only a few counts were recorded for this clone. This specimen includes other DNA sequences encoding the same CDR3. The chain joins TRBV7-3 to TRBJ2-2; D unresolved. Per germline, CDR1 SGHTA and CDR2 FQGTGA. Between the trimmed V and J ends, which lost 0 bases and 4 bases, there was a span of 6 bases. The CDR3 has 14 amino acids. The CDR3 loop is CASSLTPTTGELFF. The CDR3 region has the DNA TGTGCCAGCAGCTTAACTCCGACCACCGGGGAGCTGTTTTTT.

In DNA form, the CDR3 reads TGTGCCAGCAGCTGGGCCTCTACCAACACCGGGGAGCTGTTTTTT. This encodes CASSWASTNTGELFF. The chain couples TRBV6-6 to TRBJ2-2; D is unresolved. The CDR3 spans 15 residues. Trimming removed 6 bases from V and 2 bases from J, with 13 bases in between. The germline gives CDR1 MNHNY, CDR2 SVGAGI (reference sequence).